The 20 T cell receptor beta chains in this list originate from one sample, sequenced in a study of vaccination effects on CD4 cells after COVID-19. TCRdb keeps only in-frame clones here, not all; method: immunoSEQ multiplex PCR. The sample has about 21,000 clones; roughly two thirds are singletons. Their specific antigens are unknown. ViraFEST used viral peptide pools to expand antigen-specific CD4+ T cells before sequencing. After around 10 days in culture, the CD4+ T cells were isolated. Nucleocapsid antibody tests were negative, and the vaccine recipients had no prior SARS-CoV-2 infection. The sample was CD4+ T cells from PBMCs cultured with HCoV-NL63 spike peptides, taken before COVID-19 vaccination. These receptor sequences come from a human donor who received a COVID-19 vaccine.

The chain has TRBV5-6 and TRBJ2-1, with D uncertain. Trimming stripped 0 bases from V and 8 bases from J, with 9 bases between. The CDR3 length is 13 residues. The germline V gene encodes CDR1 SGHDT and CDR2 YYEEEE. The CDR3 coding sequence is TGTGCCAGCAGCTTGGGGGCGTCGGATGAGCAGTTCTTC. It yields the protein CASSLGASDEQFF. Looking up the rest from reference TRBV5-6 and TRBJ2-1 gives the full variable domain: DAGVTQSPTHLIKTRGQQVTLRCSPKSGHDTVSWYQQALGQGPQFIFQYYEEEERQRGNFPDRFSGHQFPNYSSELNVNALLLGDSALYLCASSLGASDEQFFGPGTRLTVL.

This clone has just a few counts. The chain couples TRBV28 to TRBJ1-2; D not resolved. Trimming pared 2 bases from V and 0 bases from J, leaving 10 bases between. Germline CDR1 is MDHEN and CDR2 is SYDVKM. The CDR3 runs 15 residues. The CDR3 DNA is TGTGCCAGCAGTTTAGACCGGAGAGCTAACTATGGCTACACCTTC. Translation: CASSLDRRANYGYTF.

The chain joins TRBV11-1 to TRBJ1-1, with 9 bases that match TRBD1. Per germline, CDR1 SGHAT and CDR2 FQDESV (reference sequence). This CDR3 has 14 amino acids. After removal of 5 bases from V and 5 bases from J, the junction contained 6 bases not matched to a gene. CDR3 amino acids: CASSQTGGRTEAFF. CDR3 bases: TGTGCCAGCAGCCAAACAGGGGGCAGAACTGAAGCTTTCTTT.

This rearrangement joins TRBV5-1 to TRBJ1-2, with TRBD1 as a possible D gene (6 bases). V lost 2 bases, J lost 0 bases, and 8 bases lay in between. Germline CDR1 SGHRS, CDR2 YFSETQ. CDR3 length: 14 residues. CDR3 nucleotide sequence: TGCGCCAGCAGCTTAAACAGGGCTAACTATGGCTACACCTTC. This translates into CASSLNRANYGYTF.

V and J are TRBV4-2 and TRBJ2-7, with 7 nucleotides matching TRBD1. The CDR3 runs to 14 residues. CDR1 LGHNA and CDR2 YNFKEQ come from the germline V gene. V gave up 0 bases and J gave up 6 bases; unmatched junction bases: 5. The CDR3 bases are TGTGCCAGCAGCCAAGATGGCAGGGACAGCGAGCAGTACTTC. Its translation is CASSQDGRDSEQYF.

The chain joins TRBV9 to TRBJ1-6, with D perhaps TRBD1 (6 bases). With 4 bases removed from V and 8 bases from J, the gap between germline ends came to 7 bases. The CDR3 totals 12 residues. Per germline, CDR1 SGDLS and CDR2 YYNGEE. CDR3 amino acids: CASSYRDSPLHF. In DNA form, the CDR3 reads TGTGCCAGCAGCTACAGGGATTCACCCCTCCACTTT.

This clone occurred once. The J gene is TRBJ2-4, the V gene TRBV27, with 8 nucleotides matching TRBD1. J gave up 4 bases and V 4 bases, and 9 bases lay outside the gene matches. This CDR3 is built from 16 residues. Germline CDR1 reads MNHEY; CDR2 reads SMNVEV (reference sequence). The CDR3 region has the DNA TGTGCCAGCAGTTCCCTGCGGGACAGGCCGAAAAACATTCAGTACTTC. Its protein product is CASSSLRDRPKNIQYF.

The gene calls are TRBV6-5 and TRBJ1-1, with D hard to call. The germline gives CDR1 MNHEY, CDR2 SVGAGI. V dropped 0 bases and J dropped 2 bases, with 10 bases sitting between them. This CDR3 contains 15 residues. For the CDR3, the DNA is TGTGCCAGCAGTTACTCGGGCCGCCTTAACACTGAAGCTTTCTTT. Its translation: CASSYSGRLNTEAFF.

J is TRBJ2-3 and V is TRBV7-9, with 10 bases that match TRBD2. Trimming removed 4 bases from V and 4 bases from J; junction bases left unmatched: 8. CDR3 length: 16 amino acids. The germline CDR1 and CDR2 sequences are SEHNR and FQNEAQ (reference sequence). The CDR3 DNA sequence: TGTGCCAGCAGCTCCGGGCTAGCGGGGGCCTCAGATACGCAGTATTTT. It translates to CASSSGLAGASDTQYF.

The J gene is TRBJ1-2, the V gene TRBV11-3, with D possibly matching TRBD1 (5 bases). Germline values: CDR1 SGHNT, CDR2 YENEEA. Trimming removed 11 bases at V and 2 bases at J, with 18 bases between. The CDR3 runs to 14 residues. The CDR3 region has the DNA TGTGCCGGGGCCCCCTTGGGTGGGAACTATGGCTACACCTTC. Protein sequence: CAGAPLGGNYGYTF.

The chain links TRBV19 to TRBJ1-5; no firm D call. CDR1 is LNHDA, CDR2 SQIVND, per germline (reference sequence). The CDR3 consists of 18 residues. V was clipped by 5 bases and J by 3 bases, with 23 bases between them. CDR3 sequence (DNA): TGTGCCAGTAGTTTCCCAAGTGCGAGTGCAAACCTCAATCAGCCCCAGCATTTT. Amino acid sequence: CASSFPSASANLNQPQHF. The whole variable domain, remainder taken from reference TRBV19 and TRBJ1-5, is DGGITQSPKYLFRKEGQNVTLSCEQNLNHDAMYWYRQDPGQGLRLIYYSQIVNDFQKGDIAEGYSVSREKKESFPLTVTSAQKNPTAFYLCASSFPSASANLNQPQHFGDGTRLSIL.

V gene TRBV10-3 combines with J gene TRBJ1-1; tentatively, D is TRBD1 (6 bases). CDR3 length: 13 amino acids. Trimming removed 10 bases at V and 3 bases at J, with 15 bases between. Germline lookup yields CDR1 ENHRY and CDR2 SYGVKD. CDR3 coding DNA: TGTGCCACCCAGATGAGGGGGGACACTGAAGCTTTCTTT. This gives the protein CATQMRGDTEAFF.

This clone has just a few counts. This chain connects TRBV5-6 to TRBJ2-7; 13 bases agree with TRBD2. This CDR3 is 16 amino acids long. The V segment lost 5 bases and the J segment 4 bases; nucleotides outside the gene matches: 9. Germline V CDR1 and CDR2: SGHDT, YYEEEE. CDR3: CASSRLAGGLLYEQYF. The CDR3 DNA follows: TGTGCCAGCAGTCGACTAGCGGGGGGACTATTATACGAGCAGTACTTC.

J is TRBJ2-7 and V is TRBV28; TRBD2 matches 11 bases. Germline-derived CDR1 and CDR2 are MDHEN and SYDVKM. The CDR3 length is 16 residues. The junction had 9 bases not matched to a gene; V was cut back by 6 bases and J by 2 bases. The CDR3 DNA reads TGTGCCAGCAGCCGACTAGCGGGAAGTAGGGCCTACGAGCAGTACTTC. Its translation: CASSRLAGSRAYEQYF.

The rearrangement uses TRBV7-9 and TRBJ2-3, with a possible D match to TRBD2 (7 bases). The germline V gene has CDR1 SEHNR and CDR2 FQNEAQ (reference sequence). The V gene lost 1 base and the J gene lost 1 base, with 12 bases spanning the gap. The CDR3 covers 16 residues. The CDR3 coding sequence is TGTGCCAGCAGCTTAGGGGGCGGGGGCGGCACAGATACGCAGTATTTT. This codes for CASSLGGGGGTDTQYF.

The chain is built from TRBV6-5 and TRBJ2-7, with D perhaps assigned TRBD1 or TRBD2 (5 bases each). Germline lookup yields CDR1 MNHEY and CDR2 SVGAGI. The CDR3 covers 12 residues. Trimming shortened V by 2 bases and J by 5 bases, and 7 bases separated the two germline ends. Written as DNA, the CDR3 is TGTGCCAGCAGTTACAGGGACCACGAGCAGTACTTC. It codes for CASSYRDHEQYF.

The CDR3 nucleotides read TGCAGCGCCACCGGGCAGGGCTCCTACAATGAGCAGTTCTTC. Amino acid sequence: CSATGQGSYNEQFF. The chain combines TRBV29-1 with TRBJ2-1, with a possible D match to TRBD1 (5 bases). From germline, CDR1 is SQVTM and CDR2 ANQGSEA. The ends were cut back, 7 bases at V and 0 bases at J, with 13 bases in the middle. This CDR3 is built from 14 residues.

V usage is TRBV4-1 and J usage is TRBJ2-1, with D uncertain. This CDR3 has 16 residues. V lost 0 bases to trimming and J lost 9 bases, with 18 bases between them. In germline, CDR1 is MGHRA, CDR2 YSYEKL. CDR3 in DNA: TGCGCCAGCAGCCAAGAAACCCAGAAGGTTTTAGGTGAGCAGTTCTTC. This translates into CASSQETQKVLGEQFF.

V is TRBV20-1 and J is TRBJ2-5; 7 bases match TRBD1. Per germline, CDR1 DFQATT and CDR2 SNEGSKA (reference sequence). The CDR3 length is 14 residues. V was clipped by 3 bases and J by 2 bases; unmatched bases: 6. The chain's CDR3 is CSASRDSRQETQYF. The CDR3 DNA reads TGCAGTGCTAGTCGGGACAGCCGACAAGAGACCCAGTACTTC.

The chain combines TRBV28 with TRBJ1-2, with TRBD1 matching over 7 bases. The length of the CDR3 is 15 residues. The V and J ends lost 4 bases and 3 bases, in that order; junction bases with no gene match: 8. Germline V CDR1 and CDR2: MDHEN, SYDVKM. The CDR3 loop reads CASSSVGGADYGYTF. In DNA form, the CDR3 reads TGTGCCAGCAGTTCAGTAGGGGGCGCGGACTATGGCTACACCTTC.